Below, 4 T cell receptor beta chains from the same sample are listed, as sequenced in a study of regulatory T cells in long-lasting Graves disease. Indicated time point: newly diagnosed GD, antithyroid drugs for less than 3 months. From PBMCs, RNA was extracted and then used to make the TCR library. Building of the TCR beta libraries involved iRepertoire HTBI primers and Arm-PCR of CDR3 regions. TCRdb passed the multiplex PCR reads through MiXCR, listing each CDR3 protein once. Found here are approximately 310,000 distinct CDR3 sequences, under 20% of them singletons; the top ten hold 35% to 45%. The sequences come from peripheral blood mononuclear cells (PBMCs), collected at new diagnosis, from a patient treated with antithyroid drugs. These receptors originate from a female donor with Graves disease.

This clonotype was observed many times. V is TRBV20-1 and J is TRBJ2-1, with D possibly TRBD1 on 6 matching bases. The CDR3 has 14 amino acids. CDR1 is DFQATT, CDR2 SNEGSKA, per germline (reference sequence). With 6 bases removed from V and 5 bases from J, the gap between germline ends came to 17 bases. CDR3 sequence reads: CSAQKGGADNEQFF. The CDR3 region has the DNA TGCAGTGCGCAAAAAGGGGGTGCGGACAATGAGCAGTTCTTC.

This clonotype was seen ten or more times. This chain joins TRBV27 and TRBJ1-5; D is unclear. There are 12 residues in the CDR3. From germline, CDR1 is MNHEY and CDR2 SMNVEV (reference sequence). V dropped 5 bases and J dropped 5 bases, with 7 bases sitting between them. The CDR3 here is CASSPLDQPQHF. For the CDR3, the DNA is TGTGCCAGCAGTCCCCTGGATCAGCCCCAGCATTTT.

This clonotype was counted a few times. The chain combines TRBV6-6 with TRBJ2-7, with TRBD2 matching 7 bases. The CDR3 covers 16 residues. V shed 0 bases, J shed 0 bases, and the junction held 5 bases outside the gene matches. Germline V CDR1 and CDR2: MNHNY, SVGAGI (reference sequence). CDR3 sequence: CASSYSGGVASYEQYF. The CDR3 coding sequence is TGTGCCAGCAGTTACTCGGGAGGGGTTGCCTCCTACGAGCAGTACTTC.

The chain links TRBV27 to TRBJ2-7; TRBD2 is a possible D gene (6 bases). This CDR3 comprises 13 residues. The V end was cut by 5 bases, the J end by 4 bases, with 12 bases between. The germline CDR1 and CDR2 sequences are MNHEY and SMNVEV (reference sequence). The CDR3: CASSRVGGYEQYF. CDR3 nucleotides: TGTGCCAGCAGTCGGGTTGGGGGGTACGAGCAGTACTTC.